This T cell receptor beta chain was documented in a study of PD-1 blockade in mismatch repair-deficient tumors. TCRdb's table, derived via immunoSEQ multiplex PCR, lists solely in-frame clones and lacks some. The data contain some 97,000 clones, 70% to 85% of them singletons. Mismatch repair deficiency was confirmed in all patients, by PCR or immunohistochemistry. TCRs were sequenced from three patients responding to pembrolizumab. Regarding the study as a whole: After pembrolizumab, tumor-resident clones rose rapidly, then generally contracted before radiologic responses.

As regards this clone: Its cognate antigen is unknown.

The CDR3 is 15 amino acids. J was trimmed by 3 bases and V by 4 bases; bases with no gene match: 9. Germline CDR1 reads SGHRS; CDR2 reads YFSETQ. The TCR was taken from an adult with mismatch repair-deficient cancer. Sequencing used peripheral blood, obtained about eight months after starting pembrolizumab. The chain is built from TRBV5-1 and TRBJ2-7, with 8 nucleotides matching TRBD2. The DNA for the CDR3 is TGCGCCAGCAGCGTCCAAAGCGGGAGCATCTACGAGCAGTACTTC. It specifies CASSVQSGSIYEQYF. Looking up the rest from reference TRBV5-1 and TRBJ2-7 gives the full variable domain: KAGVTQTPRYLIKTRGQQVTLSCSPISGHRSVSWYQQTPGQGLQFLFEYFSETQRNKGNFPGRFSGRQFSNSRSEMNVSTLELGDSALYLCASSVQSGSIYEQYFGPGTRLTVT.